The clone carrying this T cell receptor beta chain was observed a handful of times. From germline, CDR1 is LGHNA and CDR2 YSLEER. The CDR3 runs to 14 residues. Trimming took 8 bases from V and 8 from J, leaving 21 bases between them. Each CDR3 protein gets one entry after TCRdb re-called the RACE reads with MiXCR. Here the sample spans nearly 95,000 distinct CDR3 sequences, approximately 11% being singletons. The data derive from a study of human T cells and chemical hapten exposure. Time point: patch test 2, 6 weeks after DPC sensitization. Treatment described: therapeutic diphenylcyclopropenone sensitization with weekly scalp DPC.

The V and J genes are TRBV4-3 and TRBJ1-1; D possibly corresponds to TRBD1 (5 bases). The receptor's source is a man aged 40-49 years with alopecia areata. Some clones in this sample may be carry-over from other donors' samples. The sequenced sample was whole blood, obtained in connection with sensitization to the hapten diphenylcyclopropenone (DPC). CDR3 residues: CASATGRRAPEAFF. The CDR3 nucleotides read TGCGCCAGCGCCACAGGTCGAAGGGCCCCCGAAGCTTTCTTT.